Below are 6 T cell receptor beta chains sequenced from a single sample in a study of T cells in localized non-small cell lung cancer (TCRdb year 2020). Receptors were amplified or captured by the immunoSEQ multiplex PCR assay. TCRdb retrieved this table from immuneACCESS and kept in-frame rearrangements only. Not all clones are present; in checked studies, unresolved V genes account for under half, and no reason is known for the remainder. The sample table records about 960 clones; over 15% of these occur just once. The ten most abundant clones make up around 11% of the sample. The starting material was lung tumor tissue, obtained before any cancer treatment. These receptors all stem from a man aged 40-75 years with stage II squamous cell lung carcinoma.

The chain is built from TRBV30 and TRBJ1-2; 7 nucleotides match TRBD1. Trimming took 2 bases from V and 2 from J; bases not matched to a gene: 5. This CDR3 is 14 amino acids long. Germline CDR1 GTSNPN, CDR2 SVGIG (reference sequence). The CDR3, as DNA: TGTGCCTGGAGTCACCAACAGGGGAACTATGGCTACACCTTC. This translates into CAWSHQQGNYGYTF. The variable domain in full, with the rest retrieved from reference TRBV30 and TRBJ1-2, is SQTIHQWPATLVQPVGSPLSLECTVEGTSNPNLYWYRQAAGRGLQLLFYSVGIGQISSEVPQNLSASRPQDRQFILSSKKLLLSDSGFYLCAWSHQQGNYGYTFGSGTRLTVV.

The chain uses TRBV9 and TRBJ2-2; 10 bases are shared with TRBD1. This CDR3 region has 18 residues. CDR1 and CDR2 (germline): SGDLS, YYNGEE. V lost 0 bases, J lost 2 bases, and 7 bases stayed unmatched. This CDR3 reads CASSVALRTGGNTGELFF. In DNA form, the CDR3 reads TGTGCCAGCAGCGTAGCCCTTCGGACAGGGGGTAACACCGGGGAGCTGTTTTTT.

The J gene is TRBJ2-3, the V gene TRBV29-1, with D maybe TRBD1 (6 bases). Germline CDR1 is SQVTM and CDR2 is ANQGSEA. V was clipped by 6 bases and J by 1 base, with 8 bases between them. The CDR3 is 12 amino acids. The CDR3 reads CSVRQGTDTQYF. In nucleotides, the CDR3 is TGCAGCGTCCGACAGGGCACAGATACGCAGTATTTT.

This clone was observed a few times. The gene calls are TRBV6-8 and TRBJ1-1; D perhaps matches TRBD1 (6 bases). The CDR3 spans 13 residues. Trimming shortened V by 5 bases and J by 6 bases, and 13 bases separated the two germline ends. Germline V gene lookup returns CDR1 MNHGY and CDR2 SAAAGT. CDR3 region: CASSPLGTPEAFF. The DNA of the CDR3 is TGTGCCAGCAGTCCGTTGGGGACACCTGAAGCTTTCTTT.

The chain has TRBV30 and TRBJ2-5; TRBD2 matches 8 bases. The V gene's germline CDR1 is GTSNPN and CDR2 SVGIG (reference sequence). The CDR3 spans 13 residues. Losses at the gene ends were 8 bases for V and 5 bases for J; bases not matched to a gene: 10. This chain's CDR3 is CARGGVSGETQYF. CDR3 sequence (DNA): TGTGCCCGGGGGGGCGTTAGCGGCGAGACCCAGTACTTC. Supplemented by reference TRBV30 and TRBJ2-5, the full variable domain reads SQTIHQWPATLVQPVGSPLSLECTVEGTSNPNLYWYRQAAGRGLQLLFYSVGIGQISSEVPQNLSASRPQDRQFILSSKKLLLSDSGFYLCARGGVSGETQYFGPGTRLLVL.

The chain's CDR3 is CASSPGLNTGELFF. The CDR3 bases are TGTGCCAGCAGCCCGGGACTAAACACCGGGGAGCTGTTTTTT. This sequence joins TRBV9 and TRBJ2-2, with 7 bases aligning to TRBD2. CDR1 and CDR2 from the germline V gene are SGDLS and YYNGEE. The CDR3 contains 14 residues. Germline trimming cut 4 bases from V and 2 bases from J; bases unmatched to any gene: 2.